The 25 T cell receptor beta chains below come from one sample, sequenced in a study of identical twins. TCRdb fed the 5' RACE reads into MiXCR, producing one record per CDR3 protein. The sample records around 490,000 distinct CDR3 sequences, roughly an eighth being singletons. These data are also associated with another study on yellow fever vaccine responses in identical twins.

The sequencing input was CD4+ T cells sorted from blood. The receptors were sampled from a woman between 18 and 29 years old in good health.

This clonotype was counted between two and nine times. The chain uses TRBV5-1 and TRBJ2-2, with D perhaps TRBD1 (5 bases). The V gene's germline CDR1 is SGHRS and CDR2 YFSETQ. This CDR3 is built from 15 residues. The V end lost 2 bases, the J end lost 1 base, and 9 bases lay between the germline ends. The CDR3 loop reads CASSLTGQNTGELFF. The CDR3 nucleotides are TGCGCCAGCAGCTTAACCGGACAGAACACCGGGGAGCTGTTTTTT.

The rearrangement uses TRBV9 and TRBJ2-5; a weak D match, TRBD1 (5 bases). CDR3 length equals 15 residues. From germline, CDR1 is SGDLS and CDR2 YYNGEE. V was pared by 1 base and J by 7 bases, with 17 bases between. In nucleotides, the CDR3 is TGTGCCAGCAGCGTAACTTGGCAGGGTCAATGGACCCAGTACTTC. Its translation: CASSVTWQGQWTQYF.

This clonotype has only a few counts. It may be a read error: a sequence one base away is much more abundant. V is TRBV11-2 and J is TRBJ2-5; the D is unclear. Trimming cost V 0 bases and J 5 bases, with 4 bases left between them. CDR3 size: 12 residues. The germline CDR1 and CDR2 sequences are SGHAT and FQNNGV. The CDR3: CASSLDWETQYF. The DNA of the CDR3 is TGTGCCAGCAGCTTAGATTGGGAGACCCAGTACTTC. The full variable domain, completed using reference TRBV11-2 and TRBJ2-5, is EAGVAQSPRYKIIEKRQSVAFWCNPISGHATLYWYQQILGQGPKLLIQFQNNGVVDDSQLPKDRFSAERLKGVDSTLKIQPAKLEDSAVYLCASSLDWETQYFGPGTRLLVL.

This clonotype was recorded a few times. The chain has TRBV5-1 and TRBJ2-2; 10 nucleotides match TRBD1. Germline loops: CDR1 SGHRS, CDR2 YFSETQ. This CDR3 is built from 14 residues. V was pared by 4 bases and J by 7 bases, with 4 bases of the junction left unmatched. In DNA, the CDR3 is TGCGCCAGCAGCGAGGACAGGGGGATCGGGGAGCTGTTTTTT. Amino acid sequence: CASSEDRGIGELFF. The variable domain in full, with the rest retrieved from reference TRBV5-1 and TRBJ2-2, is KAGVTQTPRYLIKTRGQQVTLSCSPISGHRSVSWYQQTPGQGLQFLFEYFSETQRNKGNFPGRFSGRQFSNSRSEMNVSTLELGDSALYLCASSEDRGIGELFFGEGSRLTVL.

The chain employs TRBV11-2 and TRBJ2-7, with D unresolved. Germline V CDR1 and CDR2: SGHAT, FQNNGV. The CDR3 runs 16 residues. V lost 5 bases and J lost 4, with 21 bases in between. In DNA form, the CDR3 reads TGTGCCAGCAGCGTCAGACGGCAGACAATGGCGTACGAGCAGTACTTC. This gives the protein CASSVRRQTMAYEQYF.

This clonotype was observed a few times. The chain is built from TRBV29-1 and TRBJ2-7; maybe TRBD2 (6 bases). The CDR3 is 11 residues long. Between the trimmed V and J ends, which lost 7 bases and 4 bases, there was a span of 11 bases. Germline V gives CDR1 SQVTM, CDR2 ANQGSEA. The CDR3 nucleotides read TGCAGCGCTCAGACTAGTTACGAGCAGTACTTC. This translates into CSAQTSYEQYF.

This sequence joins TRBV7-9 and TRBJ1-2; D possibly corresponds to TRBD1 (5 bases). Germline V gene data show CDR1 as SEHNR and CDR2 as FQNEAQ (reference sequence). V was pared by 5 bases and J by 3 bases, with 10 bases between. This CDR3 has 13 amino acids. The CDR3 DNA reads as TGTGCCAGCAGCCCAGGGACGTACTATGGCTACACCTTC. The encoded protein is CASSPGTYYGYTF.

The gene calls are TRBV5-4 and TRBJ2-3; D unclear. Germline loops: CDR1 SGHNT, CDR2 YYREEE (reference sequence). V lost 3 bases to trimming and J lost 3 bases, with 8 bases between them. This CDR3 has 13 amino acids. The CDR3 loop is CASSSEATDTQYF. CDR3 bases: TGTGCCAGCAGCTCTGAGGCGACAGATACGCAGTATTTT.

The chain links TRBV7-2 to TRBJ2-7; D is possibly TRBD1 (5 bases). CDR3 length: 14 amino acids. The V and J ends lost 1 base and 4 bases respectively, with 11 bases between them. Germline loops: CDR1 SGHTA, CDR2 FQGNSA. The CDR3 region is CASSLGVSGYEQYF. Written as DNA, the CDR3 is TGTGCCAGCAGCTTAGGGGTCTCAGGGTACGAGCAGTACTTC.

The rearrangement joins TRBV20-1 to TRBJ1-5, with D perhaps matching TRBD1 (5 bases). The CDR3 is 14 residues long. The V end lost 1 base, the J end lost 3 bases, and 10 bases lay between the germline ends. The germline gives CDR1 DFQATT, CDR2 SNEGSKA (reference sequence). The CDR3 DNA reads as TGCAGTGCTAGAGGTGGGGCTAACAATCAGCCCCAGCATTTT. Amino acids: CSARGGANNQPQHF.

In its sample, this clonotype was seen many times. CDR3 region: CASSLSGGRYEQYF. The CDR3 DNA follows: TGTGCCAGCAGTTTATCTGGGGGGAGGTACGAGCAGTACTTC. The genes are TRBV12-3 or TRBV12-4 and TRBJ2-7, with TRBD2 as a possible D gene (6 bases). The CDR3 is 14 residues long. V shed 2 bases and J shed 4 bases, with 12 bases lying between them.

This clonotype was detected many times. V usage is TRBV3-1 and J usage is TRBJ2-1; either TRBD1 or TRBD2 may supply D (6 bases each). Germline values: CDR1 LGHDT, CDR2 YNNKEL (reference sequence). CDR3 length: 13 residues. Trimming removed 10 bases from V and 4 bases from J, with 14 bases in between. CDR3 DNA sequence: TGTGCCACAGGCGGGACACATTACAATGAGCAGTTCTTC. It specifies CATGGTHYNEQFF.

This clonotype was observed a handful of times. The chain links TRBV20-1 to TRBJ2-3; 7 bases match TRBD2. The CDR3 has 14 amino acids. Germline lookup yields CDR1 DFQATT and CDR2 SNEGSKA (reference sequence). The V gene end was trimmed by 3 bases and the J gene end by 4 bases; junction bases not matched to a gene: 7. The CDR3 DNA reads as TGCAGTGCTAGTTACGGCGGGAGCCCAGATACGCAGTATTTT. Its protein is CSASYGGSPDTQYF.

This clonotype has more than one count but fewer than ten. The chain recombines TRBV9 with TRBJ2-2; D remains unclear. Germline lookup yields CDR1 SGDLS and CDR2 YYNGEE. There are 14 residues in the CDR3. The V gene lost 0 bases and the J gene lost 5 bases, with 8 bases spanning the gap. For the CDR3, the DNA is TGTGCCAGCAGCGTAGGGGTACGAACCGGGGAGCTGTTTTTT. This encodes CASSVGVRTGELFF.

This clonotype was observed a handful of times. The chain's CDR3 is CATSRGDLQETQYF. CDR3 coding DNA: TGTGCCACCAGCAGAGGGGACCTTCAAGAGACCCAGTACTTC. This chain joins TRBV15 and TRBJ2-5; D could derive from TRBD1 or TRBD2 (5 bases each). V shed 1 base and J shed 2 bases, with 8 bases lying between them. The germline gives CDR1 LNHNV, CDR2 YYDKDF (reference sequence). This CDR3 region has 14 residues.

Notes on this clonotype: Its ends do not fully match the called genes, so a read error is possible. Here the CDR3 reads CATRRAVQVEAFF. CDR3 DNA sequence: TGTGCCACCAGAAGAGCGGTCCAGGTGGAAGCTTTCTTT. The rearrangement joins TRBV15 to TRBJ1-1; D is unclear. CDR1 LNHNV and CDR2 YYDKDF come from the germline V gene (reference sequence). The CDR3 has 13 residues. Supplemented by reference TRBV15 and TRBJ1-1, the full variable domain reads DAMVIQNPRYQVTQFGKPVTLSCSQTLNHNVMYWYQQKSSQAPKLLFHYYDKDFNNEADTPDNFQSRRPNTSFCFLDIRSPGLGDTAMYLCATRRAVQVEAFFGQGTRLTVV.

As concerns this clonotype: The CDR3 ends on some other residue instead of the conserved phenylalanine or tryptophan, so this is likely a read error. The DNA is left out, because the CDR3 cannot be placed on it with certainty; the CDR3 is given as TCRdb lists it. This sequence joins TRBV9 and TRBJ2-7; TRBD2, the table's D call, lacks a check against the DNA. From germline, CDR1 is SGDLS and CDR2 YYNGEE. The CDR3 is 12 amino acids long, termini counted. The CDR3 region is CASSVGCGGPRD.

This clonotype was counted a few times. The chain employs TRBV24-1 and TRBJ2-7; D gene uncertain. CDR3 size: 13 residues. Trimming took 11 bases from V and 3 from J, leaving 16 bases between them. Germline V gene lookup returns CDR1 KGHDR and CDR2 SFDVKD. CDR3 DNA: TGTGCCAGTTTAGGAGACGCCTTCTACGAGCAGTACTTC. Amino acids: CASLGDAFYEQYF.

The J gene is TRBJ2-7, the V gene TRBV9; possible D gene TRBD2, 5 bases. The CDR3 has 14 residues. The ends were cut back, 4 bases at V and 1 base at J, with 12 bases in the middle. From germline, CDR1 is SGDLS and CDR2 YYNGEE. CDR3 protein: CASSISGISYEQYF. CDR3 bases: TGTGCCAGCAGCATCAGCGGAATATCCTACGAGCAGTACTTC.

This clonotype occurred a few times. The chain has TRBV25-1 and TRBJ2-5; D is ambiguous. Germline values: CDR1 MGHDK, CDR2 SYGVNS. The CDR3 extends over 12 amino acids. The germline V and J ends were trimmed by 6 bases and 5 bases, with 10 bases remaining between them. The CDR3 here is CASSRMSETQYF. CDR3 in DNA: TGTGCCAGCAGCCGCATGAGCGAGACCCAGTACTTC.

The chain joins TRBV11-2 to TRBJ2-1; 14 nucleotides agree with TRBD2. The CDR3 consists of 21 residues. Trimming cost V 1 base and J 0 bases; bases outside gene matches: 11. From germline, CDR1 is SGHAT and CDR2 FQNNGV. In nucleotides, the CDR3 is TGTGCCAGCAGCTTAGGTAGCAGGGGACTAGCGGGGGATAGCTCCTACAATGAGCAGTTCTTC. Translation gives CASSLGSRGLAGDSSYNEQFF.

This clonotype was observed a handful of times. This sequence joins TRBV6-6 and TRBJ2-2; unclear D gene. CDR3 length: 12 amino acids. Per the germline V gene, CDR1 is MNHNY and CDR2 is SVGAGI (reference sequence). Trimming stripped 4 bases from V and 6 bases from J, with 6 bases between. The CDR3 DNA sequence: TGTGCCAGCAGTTTTCAGTCCGGGGAGCTGTTTTTT. Protein product: CASSFQSGELFF.

Of note for this clonotype: This may be a read error, as it is one base from a much larger clone. The chain's CDR3 is CASSLRQGDSPLHF. The CDR3 DNA follows: TGTGCCAGCAGTTTACGGCAGGGGGATTCACCCCTCCACTTT. This chain joins TRBV12-3 or TRBV12-4 and TRBJ1-6; 7 bases agree with TRBD1. After removal of 2 bases from V and 8 bases from J, the junction contained 3 bases not matched to a gene. CDR3 length: 14 residues.

This clonotype showed up many times. The chain joins TRBV10-3 to TRBJ2-2; 10 positions match TRBD1. The V gene end was trimmed by 7 bases and the J gene end by 5 bases; junction bases not matched to a gene: 4. The germline V gene encodes CDR1 ENHRY and CDR2 SYGVKD. The CDR3 loop spans 14 amino acids. CDR3 in amino acids: CAINDRGQTGELFF. The CDR3 coding sequence is TGTGCCATCAATGACAGGGGGCAGACCGGGGAGCTGTTTTTT.

The chain recombines TRBV27 with TRBJ2-5; D remains unclear. V shed 6 bases and J shed 3 bases, with 23 bases lying between them. This CDR3 region has 17 residues. Germline values: CDR1 MNHEY, CDR2 SMNVEV (reference sequence). CDR3 coding DNA: TGTGCCAGCAGCTCTACGTATTGGGCACCATGGGAAGAGACCCAGTACTTC. This gives the protein CASSSTYWAPWEETQYF.